One sample yielded the 10 T cell receptor beta chains listed below, sequenced in a study of T-cell memory formation after mild COVID-19. Each CDR3 protein is one row after TCRdb ran MiXCR on the 5' RACE reads. This repertoire shows more than 300,000 distinct CDR3 sequences, 14% found once; its top ten account for 20% to 25%. Sequencing was performed on PBMCs or a T cell subset sorted from them (not recorded which). The origin of the receptors is a man in his late teens or twenties who had mild COVID-19 (a few samples of this study predate the infection). Cell type and time point are not known.

The V call is TRBV10-3, the J call TRBJ2-6; D is unresolved. Germline V lookup: CDR1 ENHRY, CDR2 SYGVKD. CDR3 size: 16 residues. V gave up 0 bases and J gave up 4 bases, with 10 bases separating them. CDR3 region: CAISESVGAGANVLTF. CDR3 nucleotides: TGTGCCATCAGTGAGTCTGTGGGTGCAGGGGCCAACGTCCTGACTTTC.

The chain uses TRBV7-9 and TRBJ1-6, with D possibly matching TRBD1 (5 bases). CDR1 SEHNR and CDR2 FQNEAQ come from the germline V gene (reference sequence). This CDR3 is built from 12 residues. Trimming shortened V by 5 bases and J by 9 bases, and 8 bases separated the two germline ends. The CDR3 region is CASSRGGSPLHF. The CDR3 DNA reads as TGTGCCAGCAGCCGGGGGGGTTCACCCCTCCACTTT.

This clonotype was found many times. The chain links TRBV6-5 to TRBJ2-6, with 7 bases identical to TRBD2. The germline V gene encodes CDR1 MNHEY and CDR2 SVGAGI. The CDR3 is made up of 16 amino acids. V shed 0 bases and J 4 bases; nucleotides not matched to a gene: 3. This chain's CDR3 is CASSYSGGDGANVLTF. CDR3 sequence (DNA): TGTGCCAGCAGTTACTCGGGGGGGGACGGGGCCAACGTCCTGACTTTC.

This clonotype was recorded a few times. J is TRBJ1-1 and V is TRBV20-1; D call uncertain. V was clipped by 1 base and J by 11 bases, with 11 bases between them. This CDR3 comprises 11 residues. Germline CDR1 and CDR2: DFQATT and SNEGSKA (reference sequence). The CDR3 reads CSARAPQKAFF. CDR3 in DNA: TGCAGTGCTAGAGCCCCCCAAAAGGCTTTCTTT.

This clonotype occurred a few times. This CDR3 is CASTVGLTYEQYF. Written as DNA, the CDR3 is TGTGCCAGCACCGTCGGACTGACGTACGAGCAGTACTTC. The V call is TRBV5-6, the J call TRBJ2-7, with D possibly TRBD2 on 5 matching bases. The CDR3 extends over 13 amino acids. CDR1 SGHDT and CDR2 YYEEEE come from the germline V gene. Trimming removed 6 bases from V and 4 bases from J, with 14 bases in between.

This clonotype was counted a few times. The V and J genes are TRBV4-1 and TRBJ1-5, with TRBD1 as a possible D gene (6 bases). From germline, CDR1 is MGHRA and CDR2 YSYEKL. Trimming pared 2 bases from V and 5 bases from J, leaving 16 bases between. CDR3 length: 16 amino acids. CDR3 loop: CASSQRLGRGDQPQHF. The CDR3 bases are TGCGCCAGCAGCCAACGCTTAGGCAGGGGTGATCAGCCCCAGCATTTT.

As for this clonotype: This may be a read error: a much more frequent sequence differs by one nucleotide. CDR3 sequence: CASSLARIYEQYF. The CDR3 nucleotides are TGCGCCAGCAGCCTCGCTAGGATCTACGAGCAGTACTTC. V usage is TRBV4-1 and J usage is TRBJ2-7; D is unclear. Germline-derived CDR1 and CDR2 are MGHRA and YSYEKL. With 4 bases removed from V and 3 bases from J, the gap between germline ends came to 10 bases. The length of the CDR3 is 13 residues.

This clonotype has a handful of counts. The chain employs TRBV6-6 and TRBJ2-3; a possible D gene is TRBD2 (6 bases). This CDR3 comprises 14 residues. The V gene's germline CDR1 is MNHNY and CDR2 SVGAGI (reference sequence). V was clipped by 4 bases and J by 4 bases, with 12 bases between them. The CDR3 region is CASSSGGGADTQYF. CDR3 sequence (DNA): TGTGCCAGCAGTTCCGGGGGTGGCGCAGATACGCAGTATTTT.

This clonotype was observed a handful of times. The chain carries TRBV12-3 or TRBV12-4 and TRBJ2-3, with D possibly TRBD2 on 6 matching bases. This CDR3 has 16 residues. Trimming removed 4 bases at V and 4 bases at J, with 18 bases between. CDR3 bases: TGTGCCAGCAGTTCCCTAGGGACTTACCTCGCAGATACGCAGTATTTT. This sequence encodes CASSSLGTYLADTQYF.

The chain uses TRBV7-8 and TRBJ2-5, with TRBD2 as a possible D gene (6 bases). Germline V gene data show CDR1 as SGHVS and CDR2 as FQNEAQ. V shed 4 bases and J shed 6 bases, with 21 bases lying between them. This CDR3 contains 16 residues. In DNA form, the CDR3 reads TGTGCCAGCAGCTCCTCTCTTGGACGGGGCGGGAAGACCCAGTACTTC. Translation: CASSSSLGRGGKTQYF.